This T cell receptor beta chain was captured by sequencing in a study of early T cells in non-severe SARS-CoV-2 infection. In its sample, this clonotype was seen many times. The TCR library protocol attached unique molecular identifiers to the individual cDNA molecules. TCRdb fed the 5' RACE reads into MiXCR, producing one record per CDR3 protein. The sample carries about 32,000 distinct CDR3 sequences, around 5.2% recorded once. The CDR3 runs to 14 residues. V lost 5 bases to trimming and J lost 4 bases, with 17 bases between them. CDR1 is DFQATT and CDR2 is SNEGSKA in the germline V gene (reference sequence).

The source of this sequence is an adult who was a healthcare worker with PCR-confirmed SARS-CoV-2 infection or an uninfected control (not recorded which). Sequenced input: whole blood. The chain is built from TRBV20-1 and TRBJ1-1; D not certain. CDR3 DNA: TGCAGTGCTGTCGAGGCGGCAGGCGGCACTGAAGCTTTCTTT. Amino acid sequence: CSAVEAAGGTEAFF.